The 12 T cell receptor beta chains in this list originate from one sample, sequenced in a study of circulating tumor DNA in untreated peripheral T-cell lymphoma. The repertoire was sequenced with immunoSEQ multiplex PCR; TCRdb's copy has only in-frame clones and lacks some. Among several hundred clones listed, over 60% were seen once. The sequenced sample consisted of cell-free DNA from blood serum. These receptor sequences come from a human donor with peripheral T-cell lymphoma.

A single count supports this clone. This sequence joins TRBV6-5 and TRBJ2-2; D is unclear. CDR1 is MNHEY, CDR2 SVGAGI, per germline. V was clipped by 4 bases and J by 6 bases, with 6 bases between them. This CDR3 has 12 residues. CDR3 coding DNA: TGTGCCAGCAGTTGGTTTTCCGGGGAGCTGTTTTTT. It specifies CASSWFSGELFF.

V is TRBV5-6 and J is TRBJ1-4, with TRBD1 matching over 8 bases. This CDR3 is 13 amino acids long. Looked up from germline, CDR1 is SGHDT and CDR2 is YYEEEE. Trimming removed 4 bases from V and 14 bases from J; junction bases left unmatched: 10. The CDR3 nucleotides are TGTGCCAGCAGCGGGGGACAGGCCGTCAGGCTGTTTTTT. The encoded protein is CASSGGQAVRLFF.

The V call is TRBV29-1, the J call TRBJ1-2, with D possibly being TRBD1 (6 bases). The CDR3 contains 12 residues. Deletions cut 4 bases from V and 8 bases from J, with 14 bases between. The germline gives CDR1 SQVTM, CDR2 ANQGSEA. CDR3 sequence: CSVGTDLLGYTF. In DNA form, the CDR3 reads TGCAGCGTTGGGACAGACCTATTGGGCTACACCTTC.

For the CDR3, the DNA is TGTGCCAGCAGCTTGTCCTGGTGGGACAGCTACACAACTAACTATGGCTACACCTTC. Translation gives CASSLSWWDSYTTNYGYTF. V usage is TRBV5-5 and J usage is TRBJ1-2, with 7 bases matching TRBD1. Trimming took 1 base from V and 0 from J; bases not matched to a gene: 15. Germline CDR1 reads SGHKS; CDR2 reads YYEKEE (reference sequence). The CDR3 runs 19 residues.

This clone was detected only once. The chain combines TRBV2 with TRBJ1-5; 10 nucleotides match TRBD1. CDR3 length equals 14 residues. V was clipped by 6 bases and J by 8 bases; unmatched bases: 7. In germline, CDR1 is SNHLY, CDR2 FYNNEI. The CDR3 loop reads CASRTGTGDKPQHF. CDR3 sequence (DNA): TGTGCCAGCAGGACCGGGACAGGGGATAAGCCCCAGCATTTT.

This rearrangement joins TRBV7-9 to TRBJ1-1, with D maybe TRBD1 (5 bases). This CDR3 has 15 amino acids. CDR1 SEHNR and CDR2 FQNEAQ come from the germline V gene (reference sequence). Trimming took 5 bases from V and 0 from J, leaving 13 bases between them. The CDR3 loop is CASSQGHTMNTEAFF. CDR3 bases: TGTGCCAGCAGCCAGGGTCATACCATGAACACTGAAGCTTTCTTT.

The rearrangement links TRBV29-1 to TRBJ2-1; TRBD2 matches at 11 bases. In germline, CDR1 is SQVTM, CDR2 ANQGSEA. The CDR3 runs 15 residues. With 7 bases clipped from V and 5 bases from J, the junction kept 10 bases outside the gene matches. CDR3 in amino acids: CSDLYSGGADNEQFF. DNA for the CDR3: TGCAGCGACCTCTATAGCGGGGGGGCTGACAATGAGCAGTTCTTC.

The sample holds a few counts of this clone. V usage is TRBV9 and J usage is TRBJ1-2; D is unclear. Trimming took off 3 bases at V and 7 bases at J, with 13 bases between the two ends. Germline V lookup: CDR1 SGDLS, CDR2 YYNGEE. The CDR3 contains 13 residues. The CDR3 spells CASSGPGRAGYTF. DNA for the CDR3: TGTGCCAGCAGCGGGCCGGGGAGGGCTGGCTACACCTTC.

V and J are TRBV5-1 and TRBJ1-2, with 8 bases lining up with TRBD1. J lost 4 bases, V lost 5 bases, and 7 bases had no gene match. In germline, CDR1 is SGHRS, CDR2 YFSETQ. This CDR3 comprises 14 residues. The CDR3 loop reads CASSPDRGGYGYTF. In DNA form, the CDR3 reads TGCGCCAGCAGTCCCGACAGGGGCGGCTATGGCTACACCTTC.

V usage is TRBV4-2 and J usage is TRBJ1-2; 7 bases are shared with TRBD1. The junction had 5 bases not matched to a gene; V was cut back by 0 bases and J by 1 base. Germline V gene lookup returns CDR1 LGHNA and CDR2 YNFKEQ. The length of the CDR3 is 16 residues. CDR3 in DNA: TGTGCCAGCAGCCAAGATGTGCAGGGGGATAACTATGGCTACACCTTC. Translation gives CASSQDVQGDNYGYTF.

Only one count was recorded for this clone. The chain recombines TRBV2 with TRBJ2-7; D is undetermined. The CDR3 contains 14 residues. CDR1 and CDR2 (germline): SNHLY, FYNNEI. V was cut by 5 bases and J by 1 base, with 12 bases left in between. The CDR3 bases are TGTGCCAGCAGTAGCAACTCAGGTTCCTACGAGCAGTACTTC. As protein: CASSSNSGSYEQYF.

The chain has TRBV11-2 and TRBJ2-7, with unresolved D. The CDR3 spans 14 residues. Trimming pared 4 bases from V and 6 bases from J, leaving 16 bases between. Germline V lookup: CDR1 SGHAT, CDR2 FQNNGV. The CDR3 sequence: CASSSTRAGVEQYF. In DNA, the CDR3 is TGTGCCAGCAGCTCCACGCGTGCCGGTGTCGAGCAGTACTTC.